This is a list of T cell receptor beta chains from one sample in a study of T-cell reconstitution after alpha-beta-depleted transplantation in children. TCRdb called the PCR reads again in MiXCR, with one record for every CDR3 protein. The data hold 60,000 to 80,000 distinct CDR3 sequences, with around 6.6% observed a single time. Sequenced here: PBMCs from the stem cell graft donor, sampled from the stem cell graft. These receptors were taken from a human donor who donated a stem cell graft to a child with acute lymphoblastic leukemia. Both conserved end residues are part of each CDR3. A D gene is named only where the DNA matches it firmly. Rows may omit the clone size; those that give it use once, few, many or a size class.

J gene: TRBJ2-1; V gene: TRBV11-3; clone size: many; D gene: .; CDR3 DNA: TGTGCCAGCAGCTTAGATCGACAGGCCTACAATGAGCAGTTCTTC; CDR3 protein: CASSLDRQAYNEQFF
J gene: TRBJ1-1; V gene: TRBV12-3/TRBV12-4; clone size: many; D gene: .; CDR3 DNA: TGTGCCAGCAGTTCATCCGATCGTTGGACTGAAGCTTTCTTT; CDR3 protein: CASSSSDRWTEAFF
J gene: TRBJ2-1; V gene: TRBV6-4; clone size: few; D gene: TRBD2; CDR3 DNA: TGTGCCAGCAGTGACTCGCGGGGGGGCTACAATGAGCAGTTCTTC; CDR3 protein: CASSDSRGGYNEQFF
J gene: TRBJ2-1; V gene: TRBV11-2; clone size: .; D gene: TRBD2; CDR3 DNA: TGTGCCAGCAGCCGGACTAGTGGTGCAGTTGAGCAGTTCTTC; CDR3 protein: CASSRTSGAVEQFF
J gene: TRBJ2-5; V gene: TRBV10-3; clone size: many; D gene: .; CDR3 DNA: TGTGCCATCAGTGAGTCGACAAAAGAGACCCAGTACTTC; CDR3 protein: CAISESTKETQYF
J gene: TRBJ1-6; V gene: TRBV11-2; clone size: few; D gene: .; CDR3 DNA: TGTGCCAGCAGCCCCCGGGCCCTCTCCTATAATTCACCCCTCCACTTT; CDR3 protein: CASSPRALSYNSPLHF
J gene: TRBJ1-5; V gene: TRBV19; clone size: .; D gene: .; CDR3 DNA: TGTGCCAGTAGAGGGGCCTATAACAATCAGCCCCAGCATTTT; CDR3 protein: CASRGAYNNQPQHF
J gene: TRBJ2-3; V gene: TRBV6-2/TRBV6-3; clone size: many; D gene: TRBD2; CDR3 DNA: TGTGCCAGCAGTTACTCGACTAGCGGAGATACGCAGTATTTT; CDR3 protein: CASSYSTSGDTQYF
J gene: TRBJ2-3; V gene: TRBV6-4; clone size: many; D gene: .; CDR3 DNA: TGTGCCAGCAGTGGTGCCGACACAGATACGCAGTATTTT; CDR3 protein: CASSGADTDTQYF
J gene: TRBJ2-3; V gene: TRBV28; clone size: many; D gene: .; CDR3 DNA: TGTGCCAGCAGTTTAACTAGCCCTGGGCGGGCAGATACGCAGTATTTT; CDR3 protein: CASSLTSPGRADTQYF
J gene: TRBJ2-5; V gene: TRBV11-2; clone size: few; D gene: .; CDR3 DNA: TGTGCCAGCAGCACCAGACAGAGGGAGACCCAGTACTTC; CDR3 protein: CASSTRQRETQYF
J gene: TRBJ2-2; V gene: TRBV29-1; clone size: .; D gene: .; CDR3 DNA: TGCAGCGTTGTGGAGGGCGAGGGAACCGGGGAGCTGTTTTTT; CDR3 protein: CSVVEGEGTGELFF
J gene: TRBJ2-7; V gene: TRBV13; clone size: many; D gene: TRBD2; CDR3 DNA: TGTGCCAGCAGCTTAGGGAGGGGGCTAGCGGGAGGCGAGCAGTACTTC; CDR3 protein: CASSLGRGLAGGEQYF
J gene: TRBJ2-3; V gene: TRBV6-1; clone size: many; D gene: .; CDR3 DNA: TGTGCCAGCAGTGCGGTTGCGCCTTCGGGGACAGATACGCAGTATTTT; CDR3 protein: CASSAVAPSGTDTQYF
J gene: TRBJ2-3; V gene: TRBV20-1; clone size: many; D gene: TRBD1; CDR3 DNA: TGCAGTGCTAGTCCTATCCTCGGGACAGGTGGGGGGACAGATACGCAGTATTTT; CDR3 protein: CSASPILGTGGGTDTQYF
J gene: TRBJ2-4; V gene: TRBV12-3/TRBV12-4; clone size: many; D gene: .; CDR3 DNA: TGTGCCAGCAGTTTAAGGCTCGCCTACATTCAGTACTTC; CDR3 protein: CASSLRLAYIQYF
J gene: TRBJ1-5; V gene: TRBV27; clone size: many; D gene: TRBD1; CDR3 DNA: TGTGCCAGCACCCCTTCATGGGACAGGGGCGGGCAGCCCCAGCATTTT; CDR3 protein: CASTPSWDRGGQPQHF
J gene: TRBJ2-5; V gene: TRBV2; clone size: few; D gene: .; CDR3 DNA: TGTGCCAGCAGTGCAGCCAGGGGAATTGGAGAGACCCAGTACTTC; CDR3 protein: CASSAARGIGETQYF
J gene: TRBJ1-5; V gene: TRBV4-2; clone size: .; D gene: TRBD1; CDR3 DNA: TGTGCCAGCAGCCGAGACGCGGGACAGGGCAACAATCAGCCCCAGCATTTT; CDR3 protein: CASSRDAGQGNNQPQHF
J gene: TRBJ1-2; V gene: TRBV10-3; clone size: many; D gene: .; CDR3 DNA: TGTGCCATCAGCTCGGGACAAACTAACTATGGCTACACCTTC; CDR3 protein: CAISSGQTNYGYTF
J gene: TRBJ2-5; V gene: TRBV28; clone size: .; D gene: .; CDR3 DNA: TGTGCCAGCAGTTTGGTACAGGGCGGGGAGACCCAGTACTTC; CDR3 protein: CASSLVQGGETQYF
J gene: TRBJ2-1; V gene: TRBV6-1; clone size: many; D gene: TRBD1; CDR3 DNA: TGTGCCAGCAGTGAAGGGCCAGGGACAGCATACAATGAGCAGTTCTTC; CDR3 protein: CASSEGPGTAYNEQFF
J gene: TRBJ1-2; V gene: TRBV28; clone size: .; D gene: .; CDR3 DNA: TGTGCCAGCCTTCTACGGGGGGGTCTTCACTATGGCTACACCTTC; CDR3 protein: CASLLRGGLHYGYTF
J gene: TRBJ2-7; V gene: TRBV10-3; clone size: many; D gene: TRBD1; CDR3 DNA: TGTGCCATCGACAACGGGGACAGGGGGATGCGCGAGCAGTACTTC; CDR3 protein: CAIDNGDRGMREQYF
J gene: TRBJ1-6; V gene: TRBV6-1; clone size: many; D gene: .; CDR3 DNA: TGTGCCAGCAGTGAAAAGTCGGGGAGCTCCTATAATTCACCCCTCCACTTT; CDR3 protein: CASSEKSGSSYNSPLHF
J gene: TRBJ2-3; V gene: TRBV20-1; clone size: many; D gene: TRBD2; CDR3 DNA: TGCAGTGCTAGAGATGAAGCGGGGGGGCATTCAGATACGCAGTATTTT; CDR3 protein: CSARDEAGGHSDTQYF
J gene: TRBJ2-1; V gene: TRBV29-1; clone size: many; D gene: .; CDR3 DNA: TGCAGCGTCTCGGGGCTTGGCAAGCAGACTTACAATGAGCAGTTCTTC; CDR3 protein: CSVSGLGKQTYNEQFF